A selection of T cell receptor beta chains follows, all from one sample in a study of shared clonotypes between healthy human individuals. Libraries were prepared by immunoSEQ multiplex PCR; TCRdb keeps only in-frame clonotypes and omits some of them. This table has 950,000 to 1,100,000 clones, roughly 74% appearing once. The sequenced sample consisted of memory CD4+ T cells from PBMCs. The source of these receptors is a man between 18 and 35 years old in good health. Some clones in this sample may be carry-over from other donors' samples. The conserved cysteine and the conserved F or W are not part of the CDR3 here. Fields, in order: V gene, CDR3 protein.

TRBV25-1	ASSRRDRGTETQY
TRBV6-6	ASRPPGPLYEQY
TRBV4-2	ASSQHANPQFANYGYT
TRBV7-8	ASQIGGGETQY
TRBV5-1	ASSSGVMNTEAF
TRBV19	ASSRQGETQY
TRBV4-1	ASSQETGTGNTIY
TRBV6-6	ASSFRTGALPDP
TRBV5-1	ASSPTGAGKF
TRBV30	AWSNPPERQGTEAF
TRBV5-1	ASSLAEDRENTEAF
TRBV5-6	ASSRQGNYGYT
TRBV5-1	ASNVGVGGDTQY
TRBV5-1	ASSPYRPPGNTIY
TRBV29-1	SVAADNNSPLH
TRBV10-2	ASSSGTDPQF
TRBV7-6	ASSSGPGAAGGNEQF
TRBV7-9	ASSGLAGETQY
TRBV29-1	SVEGFFGTEAF
TRBV7-9	ASSPGTYYEQY
TRBV28	ASSLRWGEQF
TRBV18	ASSPDGLSGNTIY
TRBV27	ASSLSDGTGGVYGANVLT
TRBV4-1	ASSQGSAESYEQY
TRBV7-9	ASSLRGSGLSQETQY
TRBV2	ASSPEQGATGYT
TRBV5-1	ASSLVGGEGYT